Below, 18 T cell receptor beta chains from the same sample are listed, as sequenced in a study of cytomegalovirus exposure and HLA in healthy donors (dated by TCRdb to about 2017). Library construction relied on the immunoSEQ multiplex PCR assay. For the multiplex PCR, a mixture combining 60 forward primers for TCR Vbeta segments and 13 reverse primers for TCR Jbeta segments was used. TCRdb took this table from immuneACCESS and kept in-frame rearrangements with V and J called. Such tables lack part of the clones; where checked against another copy, unresolved V genes explain under half of the gap, and the rest is unexplained. Counted in this sample were some 130,000 clones; 75% of them appeared once. The ten most abundant clones make up roughly 3.1% of the sample. The sequenced material came from PBMCs. These receptors were collected from a man aged 25-45 years in good health and CMV-seronegative.

In its sample, this clone was seen once. This CDR3 reads CAWSGGWGGVETQYF. CDR3 in DNA: TGTGCCTGGAGCGGGGGGTGGGGAGGGGTTGAGACCCAGTACTTC. The J gene is TRBJ2-5, the V gene TRBV30; the match to TRBD2 covers 7 bases. CDR1 is GTSNPN and CDR2 is SVGIG in the germline V gene (reference sequence). The CDR3 loop spans 15 amino acids. Losses at the gene ends were 3 bases for V and 5 bases for J; bases not matched to a gene: 12.

The genes are TRBV4-3 and TRBJ1-2; D unresolved. This CDR3 comprises 12 residues. Deletions cut 4 bases from V and 4 bases from J, with 7 bases between. CDR1 and CDR2 (germline): LGHNA, YSLEER. The CDR3 DNA reads as TGCGCCAGCAGCCCCCGGGGCTATGGCTACACCTTC. Translated: CASSPRGYGYTF.

The chain links TRBV2 to TRBJ2-4; 9 bases line up with TRBD1. V lost 3 bases and J lost 1; bases outside the gene matches: 16. The CDR3 length is 20 residues. Germline CDR1 reads SNHLY; CDR2 reads FYNNEI. The CDR3 DNA reads as TGTGCCAGCAGTGAGCAACCGGGACAGGGAATTTTGGGGGCCAAAAACATTCAGTACTTC. Translated, it gives CASSEQPGQGILGAKNIQYF.

The chain carries TRBV29-1 and TRBJ1-1; 9 bases are shared with TRBD1. Germline V gene data show CDR1 as SQVTM and CDR2 as ANQGSEA. The junction had 15 bases not matched to a gene; V was cut back by 7 bases and J by 3 bases. This CDR3 has 16 amino acids. The DNA for the CDR3 is TGCAGCGCCCGGCCGGGACAGGGAGCCTGGGACACTGAAGCTTTCTTT. It translates to CSARPGQGAWDTEAFF. The whole variable domain, filled in from reference TRBV29-1 and TRBJ1-1, reads SAVISQKPSRDICQRGTSLTIQCQVDSQVTMMFWYRQQPGQSLTLIATANQGSEATYESGFVIDKFPISRPNLTFSTLTVSNMSPEDSSIYLCSARPGQGAWDTEAFFGQGTRLTVV.

This rearrangement joins TRBV7-2 to TRBJ1-5; no clear D. The CDR3 runs to 14 residues. V lost 1 base to trimming and J lost 5 bases, with 9 bases between them. CDR1 is SGHTA, CDR2 FQGNSA, per germline. The CDR3 nucleotides are TGTGCCAGCAGCTTAGAGGTGAGGTATCAGCCCCAGCATTTT. It translates to CASSLEVRYQPQHF.

The table lists this clone with a few counts. V gene TRBV4-1 combines with J gene TRBJ1-1; D not resolved. V lost 3 bases, J lost 7 bases, and 6 bases lay in between. The CDR3 is 11 amino acids. Germline V gene sequence: CDR1 MGHRA, CDR2 YSYEKL. CDR3 coding DNA: TGCGCCAGCAGCCAGGCCAGTGAAGCTTTCTTT. This sequence encodes CASSQASEAFF.

The chain is built from TRBV11-1 and TRBJ2-1; a possible D gene is TRBD2 (7 bases). Trimming removed 4 bases from V and 4 bases from J, with 17 bases in between. Germline CDR1 is SGHAT and CDR2 is FQDESV (reference sequence). The CDR3 consists of 16 residues. The CDR3 region is CASSSPQGRGYNEQFF. The DNA for the CDR3 is TGTGCCAGCAGCTCGCCCCAGGGGCGGGGGTACAATGAGCAGTTCTTC.

This clone occurred a few times. The rearrangement joins TRBV6-1 to TRBJ2-7; D is possibly TRBD1 (5 bases). Trimming stripped 8 bases from V and 2 bases from J, with 19 bases between. The CDR3 is 15 residues long. Germline CDR1 MNHNS, CDR2 SASEGT. The CDR3: CASGSETGPTYEQYF. In DNA, the CDR3 is TGTGCCAGCGGCTCGGAAACAGGCCCAACCTACGAGCAGTACTTC.

The genes are TRBV7-9 and TRBJ2-5, with D uncertain. The V and J ends lost 5 bases and 0 bases respectively, with 7 bases between them. This CDR3 has 13 residues. Germline CDR1 reads SEHNR; CDR2 reads FQNEAQ (reference sequence). CDR3 nucleotides: TGTGCCAGCAGCCTCGTAAACCAAGAGACCCAGTACTTC. This encodes CASSLVNQETQYF.

This rearrangement joins TRBV6-5 to TRBJ1-1; D may be TRBD1 (5 bases). V was cut by 0 bases and J by 6 bases, with 5 bases left in between. Germline-derived CDR1 and CDR2 are MNHEY and SVGAGI. The CDR3 length is 12 residues. The CDR3 DNA sequence: TGTGCCAGCAGTTACTCAGGGGCTGAAGCTTTCTTT. Encoded protein: CASSYSGAEAFF.

This clone was detected only a few times. The rearrangement links TRBV27 to TRBJ1-2, with D perhaps matching TRBD1 (5 bases). This CDR3 comprises 16 residues. Germline lookup yields CDR1 MNHEY and CDR2 SMNVEV (reference sequence). V was shortened by 4 bases and J by 3 bases, with 18 bases between the two germline ends. The CDR3 loop reads CASSSRLTTGYYGYTF. CDR3 nucleotides: TGTGCCAGCAGTTCCCGCTTGACCACAGGCTACTATGGCTACACCTTC.

The gene calls are TRBV15 and TRBJ2-3, with TRBD2 identical over 7 bases. V lost 0 bases, J lost 10 bases, and 7 bases stayed unmatched. The CDR3 runs 14 residues. CDR1 is LNHNV and CDR2 is YYDKDF in the germline V gene (reference sequence). CDR3 protein: CATSRDMAGAAQYF. CDR3 in DNA: TGTGCCACCAGCAGAGATATGGCGGGAGCTGCGCAGTATTTT.

V usage is TRBV19 and J usage is TRBJ2-1, with 13 positions matching TRBD2. CDR1 is LNHDA and CDR2 is SQIVND in the germline V gene (reference sequence). With V trimmed by 5 bases and J by 0 bases, 7 bases remained unmatched. CDR3 size: 18 residues. CDR3 sequence: CASSSTSGGPGSYNEQFF. CDR3 nucleotides: TGTGCCAGTAGTTCGACTAGCGGGGGGCCTGGCTCCTACAATGAGCAGTTCTTC.

V usage is TRBV28 and J usage is TRBJ2-7, with 9 bases matching TRBD1. This CDR3 has 15 residues. Trimming cost V 9 bases and J 2 bases; bases outside gene matches: 11. Germline assignment: CDR1 MDHEN and CDR2 SYDVKM. The CDR3 is CASAPRDRATYEQYF. The CDR3 nucleotides are TGTGCCAGTGCTCCCCGGGACAGGGCTACCTACGAGCAGTACTTC.

The CDR3 sequence is CASSRTSGSNTGELFF. For the CDR3, the DNA is TGTGCCAGCAGTAGGACTAGCGGGTCGAACACCGGGGAGCTGTTTTTT. The chain couples TRBV7-3 to TRBJ2-2, with 11 bases that match TRBD2. V shed 6 bases, J shed 0 bases, and the junction held 3 bases outside the gene matches. The CDR3 sequence is 16 residues long. CDR1 SGHTA and CDR2 FQGTGA come from the germline V gene.

This sequence joins TRBV11-3 and TRBJ2-2; D is uncertain. Trimming removed 1 base from V and 3 bases from J, with 3 bases in between. Germline loops: CDR1 SGHNT, CDR2 YENEEA. This CDR3 region has 13 residues. In DNA, the CDR3 is TGTGCCAGCAGCTTAGTAGACACCGGGGAGCTGTTTTTT. Amino acid sequence: CASSLVDTGELFF.

J is TRBJ2-5 and V is TRBV7-2; TRBD2 aligns across 12 bases. V gave up 5 bases and J gave up 8 bases; unmatched junction bases: 12. CDR1 and CDR2 (germline): SGHTA, FQGNSA. The CDR3 runs 16 residues. CDR3 DNA sequence: TGTGCCAGCAGCCCGACTAGCGGGGGTGGGGATGATACCCAGTACTTC. Translation gives CASSPTSGGGDDTQYF.

The chain is built from TRBV4-1 and TRBJ2-3, with a possible D match to TRBD2 (7 bases). The CDR3 has 14 residues. CDR1 MGHRA and CDR2 YSYEKL come from the germline V gene. V shed 5 bases and J shed 6 bases, with 15 bases lying between them. The CDR3 sequence: CASSEGGVWDTQYF. As DNA, the CDR3 is TGCGCCAGCAGCGAGGGGGGGGTTTGGGATACGCAGTATTTT.